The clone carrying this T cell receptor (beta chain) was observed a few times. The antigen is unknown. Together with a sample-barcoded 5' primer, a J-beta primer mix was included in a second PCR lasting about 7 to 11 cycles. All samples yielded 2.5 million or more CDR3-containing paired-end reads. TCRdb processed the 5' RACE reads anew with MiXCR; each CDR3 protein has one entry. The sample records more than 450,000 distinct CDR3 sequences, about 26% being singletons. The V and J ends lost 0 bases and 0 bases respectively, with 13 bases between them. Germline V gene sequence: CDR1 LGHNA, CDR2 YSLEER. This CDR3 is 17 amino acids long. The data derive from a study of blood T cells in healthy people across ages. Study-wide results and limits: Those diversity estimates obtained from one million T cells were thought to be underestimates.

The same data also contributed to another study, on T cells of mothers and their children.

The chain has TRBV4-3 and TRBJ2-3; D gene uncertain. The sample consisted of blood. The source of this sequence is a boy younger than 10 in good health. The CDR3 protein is CASSQDHRAPSTDTQYF. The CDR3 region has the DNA TGCGCCAGCAGCCAAGATCACCGGGCACCCAGCACAGATACGCAGTATTTT.